This T cell receptor beta chain was sequenced in a study of blood T cells in healthy people across ages. Each of the donors had ten milliliters of peripheral blood drawn into EDTA-treated Vacutainer tubes. Each sample provided at least 5 micrograms of extracted total RNA. On this clonotype: The antigen is unknown. A junction end diverges from the germline sequence, so it may reflect a read error.

Points from the study as a whole: Per million T cells, TCR beta diversity dropped about linearly as age rose.

This CDR3 contains 15 residues. The V gene's germline CDR1 is LNHNV and CDR2 YYDKDF (reference sequence). Using a J-beta primer mix together with a sample-barcoded 5' primer, a second PCR was run for roughly 7 to 12 cycles. Every molecule of cDNA carried a tag from a template-switch adaptor with 12 random nucleotides. One entry per CDR3 protein, called by TCRdb with MiXCR from the 5' RACE reads. The table lists 1.5 million or so distinct CDR3 sequences, around 40% of them singletons. The clonotype originates from a woman aged 18-30 years in good health. Source material: blood. The chain carries TRBV15 and TRBJ2-1; a possible D gene is TRBD1 (6 bases). This CDR3 reads CATSTDRKSYNEQFF. Written as DNA, the CDR3 is TGTGCCACTAGCACCGACAGGAAATCCTACAATGAGCAGTTCTTC.